These 17 T cell receptor beta chains were sequenced from one sample in a study of CD4 T cell repertoires in COVID-19. Clones were read by immunoSEQ multiplex PCR, and TCRdb kept only the in-frame ones, dropping some. This table has tens of thousands of clones, around nine tenths appearing once. The memory T cells were sequenced right after ex vivo isolation, without culture. The source was central memory CD4+ T cells from blood, collected before the COVID-19 pandemic. The origin of the receptors is a human donor who had COVID-19.

The chain has TRBV19 and TRBJ1-1, with 8 bases matching TRBD1. V gave up 1 base and J gave up 11 bases; unmatched junction bases: 9. CDR1 is LNHDA, CDR2 SQIVND, per germline (reference sequence). The CDR3 covers 14 residues. The CDR3 DNA follows: TGTGCCAGTAGTATAGCCTCGGACAGGGTGTGGGCTTTCTTT. Protein product: CASSIASDRVWAFF.

The V call is TRBV11-2, the J call TRBJ2-3; D is unclear. CDR3 size: 13 residues. Trimming stripped 5 bases from V and 2 bases from J, with 8 bases between. CDR1 and CDR2 (germline): SGHAT, FQNNGV. The CDR3 protein is CASSTADTDTQYF. In DNA, the CDR3 is TGTGCCAGCAGCACAGCCGACACAGATACGCAGTATTTT.

The chain is built from TRBV19 and TRBJ1-5, with 8 bases fitting TRBD1. The trim removed 4 bases at V and 6 bases at J, leaving 8 bases unmatched. The length of the CDR3 is 15 residues. Germline loops: CDR1 LNHDA, CDR2 SQIVND (reference sequence). CDR3 nucleotide sequence: TGTGCCAGTAGTACAGGGGCAGGGGGCTTTCAGCCCCAGCATTTT. Protein product: CASSTGAGGFQPQHF. The full variable domain, with the rest looked up from reference TRBV19 and TRBJ1-5, is DGGITQSPKYLFRKEGQNVTLSCEQNLNHDAMYWYRQDPGQGLRLIYYSQIVNDFQKGDIAEGYSVSREKKESFPLTVTSAQKNPTAFYLCASSTGAGGFQPQHFGDGTRLSIL.

The chain joins TRBV11-3 to TRBJ1-6, with 7 bases aligning to TRBD1. This CDR3 contains 16 residues. The V gene's germline CDR1 is SGHNT and CDR2 YENEEA. The ends lost 6 bases at V and 9 bases at J; junction bases unmatched: 14. DNA of the CDR3: TGTGCCAGCAGGCACCACAGGGGAATTGCGCTTTCACCCCTCCACTTT. It translates to CASRHHRGIALSPLHF. The whole variable domain, remainder taken from reference TRBV11-3 and TRBJ1-6, is EAGVVQSPRYKIIEKKQPVAFWCNPISGHNTLYWYLQNLGQGPELLIRYENEEAVDDSQLPKDRFSAERLKGVDSTLKIQPAELGDSAVYLCASRHHRGIALSPLHFGNGTRLTVT.

This chain links TRBV2 with TRBJ1-1, with a weak D call TRBD1 (5 bases). The ends were cut back, 11 bases at V and 5 bases at J, with 9 bases in the middle. Germline CDR1 and CDR2: SNHLY and FYNNEI. The CDR3 has 10 residues. For the CDR3, the DNA is TGTGCCGGGGGGAGAACTGAAGCTTTCTTT. This gives the protein CAGGRTEAFF.

V usage is TRBV19 and J usage is TRBJ1-2; 8 bases fit TRBD1. The V gene's germline CDR1 is LNHDA and CDR2 SQIVND (reference sequence). Losses at the gene ends were 8 bases for V and 4 bases for J; bases not matched to a gene: 3. The length of the CDR3 is 12 residues. The CDR3 loop reads CASEDRAYGYTF. The CDR3 coding sequence is TGTGCCAGTGAGGACAGGGCCTATGGCTACACCTTC.

The chain has TRBV18 and TRBJ1-6; 8 positions match TRBD1. The CDR3 runs 16 residues. Germline V CDR1 and CDR2: KGHSH, LQKENI. V lost 1 base to trimming and J lost 7 bases; unmatched junction nucleotides: 6. CDR3 sequence: CASSPRQGTANSPLHF. CDR3 nucleotide sequence: TGTGCCAGCTCACCACGACAGGGGACCGCCAATTCACCCCTCCACTTT.

The CDR3 bases are TGTGCCAGCAGCGGACAGGGGATCAATCAGCCCCAGCATTTT. It yields the protein CASSGQGINQPQHF. The rearrangement links TRBV28 to TRBJ1-5; 9 bases align to TRBD1. This CDR3 contains 14 residues. CDR1 is MDHEN and CDR2 is SYDVKM in the germline V gene. V lost 6 bases and J lost 3; bases outside the gene matches: 3.

The genes are TRBV5-1 and TRBJ2-5; D unresolved. CDR1 is SGHRS, CDR2 YFSETQ, per germline. V shed 7 bases and J shed 4 bases, with 14 bases lying between them. The CDR3 has 13 amino acids. CDR3 nucleotide sequence: TGCGCCAGCGCTCCCCGGGTGGGAGAGACCCAGTACTTC. Translated, it gives CASAPRVGETQYF. The variable domain in full, with the rest retrieved from reference TRBV5-1 and TRBJ2-5, is KAGVTQTPRYLIKTRGQQVTLSCSPISGHRSVSWYQQTPGQGLQFLFEYFSETQRNKGNFPGRFSGRQFSNSRSEMNVSTLELGDSALYLCASAPRVGETQYFGPGTRLLVL.

This chain joins TRBV5-1 and TRBJ1-5; 7 bases are a match to TRBD1. The CDR3 totals 15 residues. The V gene's germline CDR1 is SGHRS and CDR2 YFSETQ. The junction had 7 bases not matched to a gene; V was cut back by 4 bases and J by 3 bases. The CDR3 reads CASSLEGANNQPQHF. CDR3 sequence (DNA): TGCGCCAGCAGCCTTGAGGGGGCTAACAATCAGCCCCAGCATTTT.

The chain carries TRBV27 and TRBJ2-2, with D hard to call. V gave up 3 bases and J gave up 6 bases, with 8 bases separating them. The CDR3 length is 13 residues. Germline V CDR1 and CDR2: MNHEY, SMNVEV (reference sequence). The CDR3 reads CASSFGRAGELFF. In DNA form, the CDR3 reads TGTGCCAGCAGTTTTGGTCGGGCCGGGGAGCTGTTTTTT.

In its sample, this clone was seen a few times. J is TRBJ1-1 and V is TRBV15; no definite D call. CDR1 LNHNV and CDR2 YYDKDF come from the germline V gene (reference sequence). Between the trimmed V and J ends, which lost 0 bases and 6 bases, there was a span of 14 bases. The CDR3 totals 15 residues. The CDR3 reads CATSRDLSRNAEAFF. The CDR3 nucleotides read TGTGCCACCAGCAGAGATTTAAGCAGGAATGCTGAAGCTTTCTTT.

This rearrangement joins TRBV4-1 to TRBJ1-4, with 9 bases identical to TRBD1. This CDR3 is built from 15 residues. Germline CDR1 reads MGHRA; CDR2 reads YSYEKL. V lost 1 base to trimming and J lost 3 bases; unmatched junction nucleotides: 0. CDR3 amino acids: CASSQGDRANEKLFF. CDR3 bases: TGCGCCAGCAGCCAAGGGGACAGGGCTAATGAAAAACTGTTTTTT.

This chain joins TRBV5-1 and TRBJ1-4, with a possible D match to TRBD1 (6 bases). The V end lost 0 bases, the J end lost 1 base, and 16 bases lay between the germline ends. The V gene's germline CDR1 is SGHRS and CDR2 YFSETQ. This CDR3 has 18 residues. DNA of the CDR3: TGCGCCAGCAGCTTGGAACTTAGGACAGCGGTAACTAATGAAAAACTGTTTTTT. As protein: CASSLELRTAVTNEKLFF.

V and J are TRBV15 and TRBJ2-7, with a weak D call TRBD1 (5 bases). Germline values: CDR1 LNHNV, CDR2 YYDKDF (reference sequence). Trimming left V 5 bases short and J 3 bases short, with 11 bases between. The length of the CDR3 is 13 residues. The CDR3, as DNA: TGTGCCACCAGCCCAAGACAGATCTACGAGCAGTACTTC. Translating it yields CATSPRQIYEQYF.

V and J are TRBV5-1 and TRBJ2-2; TRBD1 is a possible D gene (6 bases). The V end lost 3 bases, the J end lost 5 bases, and 11 bases lay between the germline ends. The CDR3 spans 14 residues. Looked up from germline, CDR1 is SGHRS and CDR2 is YFSETQ. The chain's CDR3 is CASSYRTVTGELFF. CDR3 coding DNA: TGCGCCAGCAGCTACCGGACAGTAACCGGGGAGCTGTTTTTT.

DNA for the CDR3: TGCGCCAGCAGCTTGGCCCAGGGGACTGGAAACACCATATATTTT. Translated: CASSLAQGTGNTIYF. The J gene is TRBJ1-3, the V gene TRBV5-1, with D possibly TRBD1 on 6 matching bases. Trimming stripped 0 bases from V and 2 bases from J, with 9 bases between. This CDR3 is 15 amino acids long. Germline-derived CDR1 and CDR2 are SGHRS and YFSETQ.